The 30 T cell receptor beta chains listed next were all sequenced from one sample in a study of regulatory T cells in long-lasting Graves disease. Researchers made TCR beta libraries by using iRepertoire HTBI primers and running Arm-PCR on CDR3 regions. A single record per CDR3 protein comes from TCRdb applying MiXCR to the multiplex PCR reads. The table lists hundreds of thousands of distinct CDR3 sequences, 16% of them singletons, with around 13% in the top ten. Time point given: newly diagnosed GD, antithyroid drugs for less than 3 months. The TCR library was made from RNA that had been extracted from PBMCs in TRIzol. This sample also belongs to another study, concerning T cells in Graves' hyperthyroidism and ophthalmopathy.

The sequences come from peripheral blood mononuclear cells (PBMCs), collected at new diagnosis, from a patient treated with antithyroid drugs. The receptors come from a man aged 18 to 29 with Graves disease.

V usage is TRBV2 and J usage is TRBJ2-3; 9 bases are shared with TRBD1. The better agreement between TRBJ2-1 and the DNA end casts doubt on the J call. Germline assignment: CDR1 SNHLY and CDR2 FYNNEI. The CDR3 consists of 15 residues. The CDR3 spells CASSTTGGARNEQFF. In DNA form, the CDR3 reads TGTGCCAGCAGTACCACAGGGGGCGCCCGGAATGAGCAGTTCTTC.

This clonotype has a single count. J is TRBJ1-5 and V is TRBV6-2 or TRBV6-3; D is unclear. Germline CDR1 MNHEY, CDR2 SVGEGT. The V and J ends lost 4 bases and 7 bases respectively, with 14 bases between them. This CDR3 has 14 amino acids. The CDR3 region has the DNA TGTGCCAGCAGTTTGGGAGGAAGATCACAGCCCCAGCATTTT. Residues: CASSLGGRSQPQHF.

The chain recombines TRBV30 with TRBJ2-2; D possibly uses TRBD1 or TRBD2 (5 bases each). CDR1 is GTSNPN and CDR2 is SVGIG in the germline V gene (reference sequence). The CDR3 is 11 residues long. V gave up 8 bases and J gave up 10 bases, with 14 bases separating them. The CDR3 DNA is TGTGCCCGCGAAAGAGGGGAGGAGCTGTTTTTT. Its translation: CARERGEELFF.

The chain is built from TRBV5-4 and TRBJ2-1; no reliable D call. This CDR3 spans 15 amino acids. Trimming shortened V by 2 bases and J by 0 bases, and 9 bases separated the two germline ends. CDR1 and CDR2 (germline): SGHNT, YYREEE (reference sequence). The CDR3 spells CASSFLLSSYNEQFF. The CDR3 DNA is TGTGCCAGCAGCTTTTTGCTTAGCTCCTACAATGAGCAGTTCTTC.

This clonotype showed up many times. This chain connects TRBV5-1 to TRBJ2-7; unclear D gene. The CDR3 has 13 residues. V gave up 0 bases and J gave up 2 bases, with 6 bases separating them. Per germline, CDR1 SGHRS and CDR2 YFSETQ. CDR3 amino acids: CASSLASTYEQYF. The CDR3 DNA reads as TGCGCCAGCAGCTTGGCCTCTACCTACGAGCAGTACTTC.

This clonotype was detected a few times. This rearrangement joins TRBV9 to TRBJ1-2; TRBD1 is a possible D gene (6 bases). Germline V gives CDR1 SGDLS, CDR2 YYNGEE. The V gene lost 0 bases and the J gene lost 2 bases, with 14 bases spanning the gap. There are 16 residues in the CDR3. CDR3 residues: CASSVGTVGMNYGYTF. The CDR3 DNA reads as TGTGCCAGCAGCGTAGGGACAGTGGGGATGAACTATGGCTACACCTTC. The full variable domain, its missing parts supplied by reference TRBV9 and TRBJ1-2, is DSGVTQTPKHLITATGQRVTLRCSPRSGDLSVYWYQQSLDQGLQFLIQYYNGEERAKGNILERFSAQQFPDLHSELNLSSLELGDSALYFCASSVGTVGMNYGYTFGSGTRLTVV.

The CDR3 spells CASSRSTGNTIYF. The CDR3 DNA sequence: TGTGCCAGCAGCCGTTCGACAGGAAACACCATATATTTT. This chain connects TRBV7-6 to TRBJ1-3; D is unclear. In germline, CDR1 is SGHVS, CDR2 FNYEAQ. Deletions cut 5 bases from V and 4 bases from J, with 9 bases between. The CDR3 runs 13 residues.

The chain combines TRBV7-9 with TRBJ1-1; TRBD1 matches at 8 bases. The J segment lost 0 bases and the V segment lost 5 bases, leaving 14 bases of the junction unmatched. This CDR3 contains 18 residues. Germline V lookup: CDR1 SEHNR, CDR2 FQNEAQ (reference sequence). The CDR3 sequence is CASSPPDRVFLMNTEAFF. DNA for the CDR3: TGTGCCAGCAGCCCCCCGGACAGGGTTTTTTTAATGAACACTGAAGCTTTCTTT.

This rearrangement joins TRBV20-1 to TRBJ1-5, with D maybe TRBD1 (6 bases). The length of the CDR3 is 14 residues. Trimming stripped 1 base from V and 4 bases from J, with 11 bases between. Germline lookup yields CDR1 DFQATT and CDR2 SNEGSKA (reference sequence). CDR3 bases: TGCAGTGCTAGAGGCTCCCAGGGGAATCAGCCCCAGCATTTT. Protein sequence: CSARGSQGNQPQHF.

This clonotype was recorded at least ten times. This sequence joins TRBV2 and TRBJ1-2; D remains ambiguous. The germline CDR1 and CDR2 sequences are SNHLY and FYNNEI. CDR3 size: 12 residues. With 5 bases removed from V and 6 bases from J, the gap between germline ends came to 10 bases. CDR3 loop: CASSPQEDGYTF. CDR3 bases: TGTGCCAGCAGTCCGCAGGAAGATGGCTACACCTTC.

This clonotype was counted at least ten times. V gene TRBV15 combines with J gene TRBJ2-7, with D possibly matching TRBD1 (6 bases). The V gene lost 3 bases and the J gene lost 0 bases, with 21 bases spanning the gap. The length of the CDR3 is 18 residues. Germline CDR1 LNHNV, CDR2 YYDKDF (reference sequence). CDR3 sequence reads: CATSSPGQILWSSYEQYF. The CDR3, as DNA: TGTGCCACCAGCAGTCCCGGACAGATCCTATGGAGCTCCTACGAGCAGTACTTC.

This clonotype occurred once. The chain has TRBV3-1 and TRBJ2-1, with D perhaps matching TRBD2 (5 bases). CDR1 LGHDT and CDR2 YNNKEL come from the germline V gene (reference sequence). V gave up 2 bases and J gave up 2 bases, with 16 bases separating them. CDR3 length: 17 amino acids. The CDR3 spells CASSQSLVSEPYNEQFF. CDR3 coding DNA: TGTGCCAGCAGCCAAAGTTTAGTTAGCGAACCCTACAATGAGCAGTTCTTC.

The sample holds a few counts of this clonotype. This sequence joins TRBV7-8 and TRBJ1-1; TRBD1 matches at 7 bases. Germline V lookup: CDR1 SGHVS, CDR2 FQNEAQ. CDR3 length: 13 residues. V lost 2 bases to trimming and J lost 8 bases; unmatched junction nucleotides: 5. CDR3 bases: TGTGCCAGCAGCTTAACTCCGGACAGGGAAGCTTTCTTT. It codes for CASSLTPDREAFF.

This clonotype was recorded many times. The CDR3 is CSARDPQGTGYEQYF. The DNA of the CDR3 is TGCAGTGCTAGAGATCCCCAGGGGACGGGATACGAGCAGTACTTC. The chain couples TRBV20-1 to TRBJ2-7, with D tentatively TRBD1 (6 bases). There are 15 residues in the CDR3. The germline CDR1 and CDR2 sequences are DFQATT and SNEGSKA (reference sequence). Trimming removed 0 bases at V and 4 bases at J, with 16 bases between.

This chain joins TRBV7-8 and TRBJ1-4; 7 bases match TRBD1. The CDR3 is 14 amino acids. Unmatched junction bases numbered 7, after V lost 4 bases and J lost 8 bases. CDR1 is SGHVS and CDR2 is FQNEAQ in the germline V gene. The CDR3 DNA reads TGTGCCAGCAGCTCGGGACAGCATGGGGAAAAACTGTTTTTT. As protein: CASSSGQHGEKLFF.

This clonotype was counted a few times. The rearrangement uses TRBV9 and TRBJ1-2, with TRBD1 identical over 9 bases. Germline V gene lookup returns CDR1 SGDLS and CDR2 YYNGEE. This CDR3 has 17 residues. V lost 0 bases and J lost 4; bases outside the gene matches: 10. CDR3 region: CASSVEGQGNMGYGYTF. CDR3 DNA: TGTGCCAGCAGCGTAGAGGGACAGGGTAACATGGGCTATGGCTACACCTTC.

With regard to this clonotype: A much larger clone lies a single base off, so this may be a read error. A read error is likely, as this CDR3 ends without the conserved phenylalanine or tryptophan. For the CDR3, the DNA is TGTGCCAGCAGTGGGACTAGCGTCGAGCAGTTCCTC. Translated, it gives CASSGTSVEQFL. V is TRBV12-3 or TRBV12-4 and J is TRBJ2-1; 10 bases fit TRBD2. CDR3 length equals 12 residues. Germline trimming cut 5 bases from V and 10 bases from J; bases unmatched to any gene: 2.

This clonotype came up many times. The V call is TRBV20-1, the J call TRBJ2-5; a possible D gene is TRBD2 (6 bases). Germline V gene sequence: CDR1 DFQATT, CDR2 SNEGSKA (reference sequence). This CDR3 region has 16 residues. V lost 1 base and J 5 bases, leaving 20 bases between the germline ends. CDR3 loop: CSARARTTRSRETQYF. As DNA, the CDR3 is TGCAGTGCTAGAGCCCGGACTACTAGATCGCGGGAGACCCAGTACTTC.

V is TRBV4-1 and J is TRBJ1-4, with D maybe TRBD1 (6 bases). V gave up 1 base and J gave up 6 bases, with 12 bases separating them. The germline V gene has CDR1 MGHRA and CDR2 YSYEKL. This CDR3 region has 15 residues. The CDR3 here is CASSQGGTLDEKLFF. The CDR3 DNA reads TGCGCCAGCAGCCAAGGAGGGACACTGGATGAAAAACTGTTTTTT.

This clonotype was found many times. The rearrangement uses TRBV28 and TRBJ2-5; TRBD2 agrees at 9 bases. CDR1 is MDHEN, CDR2 SYDVKM, per germline. J was trimmed by 4 bases and V by 4 bases; bases with no gene match: 4. The CDR3 is 14 amino acids. The CDR3 nucleotides read TGTGCCAGCAGTTATAGCGGGAGTCGAGAGACCCAGTACTTC. Amino acids: CASSYSGSRETQYF.

At least ten counts were recorded for this clonotype. The rearrangement joins TRBV6-1 to TRBJ1-2; TRBD1 might be the D (5 bases). The V and J ends lost 2 bases and 3 bases respectively, with 16 bases between them. This CDR3 is 16 amino acids long. Germline V gene lookup returns CDR1 MNHNS and CDR2 SASEGT. The chain's CDR3 is CASSERGGNGDYGYTF. The CDR3 DNA is TGTGCCAGCAGTGAAAGGGGAGGGAATGGGGACTATGGCTACACCTTC.

This clonotype appeared many times. The chain combines TRBV12-3 or TRBV12-4 with TRBJ2-7; TRBD1 agrees at 7 bases. This CDR3 has 15 residues. V lost 1 base, J lost 9 bases, and 12 bases stayed unmatched. The CDR3 protein is CASSLEGAGGRAQYF. Here the CDR3 DNA reads TGTGCCAGCAGTTTAGAGGGGGCTGGGGGTCGAGCGCAGTACTTC.

In the case of this clonotype: At one end the junction does not follow the germline gene, possibly because of a read error. This chain connects TRBV5-1 to TRBJ1-2; a weak D match, TRBD1 (6 bases). The germline V gene has CDR1 SGHRS and CDR2 YFSETQ. There are 14 residues in the CDR3. CDR3 nucleotides: TGTGCCAGCAGCTTGGGAACAGGGCGCATGGGCTACACCTTC. This sequence encodes CASSLGTGRMGYTF.

The J gene is TRBJ2-1, the V gene TRBV30; D uncertain. This CDR3 comprises 13 residues. The germline CDR1 and CDR2 sequences are GTSNPN and SVGIG (reference sequence). V dropped 2 bases and J dropped 0 bases, with 5 bases sitting between them. Here the CDR3 DNA reads TGTGCCTGGAGTACGGACTCCTACAATGAGCAGTTCTTC. It yields the protein CAWSTDSYNEQFF.

The rearrangement uses TRBV7-9 and TRBJ1-1; no definite D call. In germline, CDR1 is SEHNR, CDR2 FQNEAQ (reference sequence). CDR3 length: 11 residues. V lost 8 bases to trimming and J lost 10 bases, with 14 bases between them. DNA of the CDR3: TGTGCCAGCGCCACGCTAACCGTAGCTTTCTTT. Protein product: CASATLTVAFF.

This clonotype was seen a few times. This chain links TRBV2 with TRBJ1-4, with 9 bases lining up with TRBD1. CDR1 is SNHLY, CDR2 FYNNEI, per germline. This CDR3 comprises 16 residues. Trimming cost V 3 bases and J 7 bases; bases outside gene matches: 9. In DNA form, the CDR3 reads TGTGCCAGCAGTGACGACGGGACAGGGTATTTTGAAAAACTGTTTTTT. Translated, it gives CASSDDGTGYFEKLFF.

Concerning this clonotype: This may come from a read error, since a much larger clone is one base off. The V gene is TRBV27, the J gene TRBJ2-7, with a weak D call TRBD1 (6 bases). The CDR3 loop spans 12 amino acids. Germline V gene data show CDR1 as MNHEY and CDR2 as SMNVEV (reference sequence). This chain's CDR3 is CASGLVGQEQYF. The CDR3 region has the DNA TGTGCCAGCGGTTTAGTGGGACAAGAGCAGTACTTC.

This clonotype was counted at least ten times. The genes are TRBV27 and TRBJ2-1; D may match TRBD1 or TRBD2 (5 bases each). Germline-derived CDR1 and CDR2 are MNHEY and SMNVEV (reference sequence). This CDR3 region has 16 residues. Deletions cut 0 bases from V and 2 bases from J, with 11 bases between. CDR3 residues: CASSLSRGVTYNEQFF. The CDR3 DNA follows: TGTGCCAGCAGTTTATCGAGGGGAGTAACCTACAATGAGCAGTTCTTC.

This clonotype was recorded at least ten times. Its ends do not fully match the called genes, so a read error is possible. V usage is TRBV5-1 and J usage is TRBJ2-1, with D possibly matching TRBD2 (5 bases). This CDR3 comprises 11 residues. Germline V gives CDR1 SGHRS, CDR2 YFSETQ. In nucleotides, the CDR3 is TGTGCCAGCAGTAGAAGCGGTGAGCAGTTCTTC. Protein: CASSRSGEQFF.

This clonotype was picked up many times. This chain joins TRBV12-3 or TRBV12-4 and TRBJ2-3; no clear D gene. Trimming cost V 5 bases and J 0 bases, with 12 bases left between them. There are 15 residues in the CDR3. The DNA of the CDR3 is TGTGCCAGCAGTAACCCCGGGCTAAGCACAGATACGCAGTATTTT. Translating gives CASSNPGLSTDTQYF.